This is a list of T cell receptor beta chains from one sample in a study of shared clonotypes between healthy human individuals. The data were produced by immunoSEQ multiplex PCR, yet TCRdb's version contains in-frame clones alone and is incomplete. This sample carries about 2.3 million clones, 92% of them seen once, and the ten largest clones take approximately 0.4%. Sequenced: naive CD4+ T cells from PBMCs. The receptors were sampled from a man younger than 35 in good health. Some clones in this sample may be carry-over from other donors' samples. Both conserved end residues are part of each CDR3. The D gene is left open where the match is weak. Clone size is stated in some rows and not others, as once, few, many or a class when expanded.

J gene,clone size,V gene,D gene,CDR3 DNA,CDR3 protein
TRBJ2-2,NA,TRBV9,NA,TGTGCCAGCAGCGTTCTTGCAGGGGAGCTGTTTTTT,CASSVLAGELFF
TRBJ2-7,NA,TRBV5-1,NA,TGCGCCAGCAGCTATTCAAGCGCGGCCTACGAGCAGTACTTC,CASSYSSAAYEQYF
TRBJ1-2,NA,TRBV5-4,NA,TGTGCCAGCAGCCCTGGGACACCACCAGCTAACTATGGCTACACCTTC,CASSPGTPPANYGYTF
TRBJ2-7,NA,TRBV6-5,NA,TGTGCCAGCAGTTACTCCTACAGATTGAACTCCTACGAGCAGTACTTC,CASSYSYRLNSYEQYF
TRBJ1-2,NA,TRBV27,NA,TGTGCCAGCAGTTTAGGAGACAGAGGCTATGGCTACACCTTC,CASSLGDRGYGYTF
TRBJ2-1,NA,TRBV25-1,NA,TGTGCCAGCAGTGAATATGGCAGGGGCTCCTACAATGAGCAGTTCTTC,CASSEYGRGSYNEQFF
TRBJ1-5,NA,TRBV7-9,NA,TGTGCCAGCAGCTCCGGACAGTTCAATCAGCCCCAGCATTTT,CASSSGQFNQPQHF
TRBJ1-5,few,TRBV4-1,NA,TGCGCCAGCAGCCAAGAAGCAAGGCAGGATAATCAGCCCCAGCATTTT,CASSQEARQDNQPQHF
TRBJ2-3,NA,TRBV5-1,NA,TGCGCCAGCAGCTCTGCCGGGAGCACAGATACGCAGTATTTT,CASSSAGSTDTQYF
TRBJ2-3,NA,TRBV28,NA,TGTGCCAGTCGCGGGGGCCCAGATACGCAGTATTTT,CASRGGPDTQYF
TRBJ1-2,NA,TRBV30,NA,TGTGCCTCCGATAGCCCTAGTGGCTACACCTTC,CASDSPSGYTF
TRBJ2-7,NA,TRBV10-3,TRBD2,TGTGCCATCAGGAGGGGCGCAGCGGGAGGGAACGAGCAGTACTTC,CAIRRGAAGGNEQYF
TRBJ2-7,NA,TRBV11-2,NA,TGTGCCAGCAGCTTTAGTCCAGCTCTACGGGAGCAGTACTTC,CASSFSPALREQYF
TRBJ2-5,NA,TRBV30,NA,TGTGCCTGGAGTCGACAGGGAGGGGAGACCCAGTACTTC,CAWSRQGGETQYF
TRBJ1-1,once,TRBV14,TRBD1,TGTGCCAGCAGCCAGCTCCAGGGGGTCGGGACTGAAGCTTTCTTT,CASSQLQGVGTEAFF
TRBJ2-7,NA,TRBV7-2,NA,TGTGCCAGCTCCCCCTCCTACAGGGCGGACGAGCAGTACTTC,CASSPSYRADEQYF
TRBJ2-2,NA,TRBV7-2,NA,TGTGCCAGCAGCTTAGGGGCAGTGGCCACCGGGGAGCTGTTTTTT,CASSLGAVATGELFF
TRBJ1-1,NA,TRBV4-1,NA,TGCGCCAGCAGCCAAGTACTCAGGGGGAACACTGAAGCTTTCTTT,CASSQVLRGNTEAFF
TRBJ2-1,NA,TRBV15,NA,TGTGCCACCAGCAGTCGAGGTGAGCAGTTCTTC,CATSSRGEQFF
TRBJ2-3,NA,TRBV5-4,NA,TGTGCCAGCAGCTTGGGCGGACCTATACCCACAGATACGCAGTATTTT,CASSLGGPIPTDTQYF
TRBJ1-2,NA,TRBV9,NA,TGTGCCAGCAGCGTAGGGCCACAGATCTATGGCTACACCTTC,CASSVGPQIYGYTF
TRBJ2-1,NA,TRBV4-2,TRBD2,TGTGCCAGCAGCCAAGATCGGGGTAGCGGGAGGGCCGGTGAGCAGTTCTTC,CASSQDRGSGRAGEQFF
TRBJ2-1,NA,TRBV6-5,TRBD1,TGTGCCAGCAGACAGGGGGTAGGTGAGCAGTTCTTC,CASRQGVGEQFF
TRBJ1-2,few,TRBV2,NA,TGTGCCAGCAGTGAGGCGTACTTACCCGACTATGGCTACACCTTC,CASSEAYLPDYGYTF
TRBJ2-5,NA,TRBV19,NA,TGTGCCAGTAGTGTTGCCCGAGAGACCCAGTACTTC,CASSVARETQYF
TRBJ2-1,NA,TRBV19,TRBD2,TGTGCCAGTAGTCCGATTGAGGGAGGGCCCTACAATGAGCAGTTCTTC,CASSPIEGGPYNEQFF
TRBJ2-3,NA,TRBV5-1,TRBD1,TGCGCCAGCAGCACGGGGCGACAGGGGGCAGCAGATACGCAGTATTTT,CASSTGRQGAADTQYF
TRBJ2-7,NA,TRBV4-1,TRBD1,TGCGCCAGCAGCCAACCCAACAGGGGGCGAGAGCAGTACTTC,CASSQPNRGREQYF
TRBJ2-2,NA,TRBV14,NA,TGTGCCAGCAGCCAAGTACAGGCGAACACCGGGGAGCTGTTTTTT,CASSQVQANTGELFF
TRBJ2-3,NA,TRBV19,NA,TGTGCCAGTAGTATGGTCGGGCAGGGTCGGGCAGATACGCAGTATTTT,CASSMVGQGRADTQYF
TRBJ2-1,NA,TRBV15,TRBD1,TGTGCCACCGCCAGACAGGGGGCGAGTTTCAATGAGCAGTTCTTC,CATARQGASFNEQFF
TRBJ2-1,NA,TRBV7-9,NA,TGTGCCAGCAGCTCGGTCTCCAGCTCCTACAATGAGCAGTTCTTC,CASSSVSSSYNEQFF
TRBJ2-7,NA,TRBV27,TRBD1,TGTGCCAGCAGTTCCAGGGGGCGCACCTACGAGCAGTACTTC,CASSSRGRTYEQYF
TRBJ2-7,NA,TRBV29-1,TRBD1,TGCAGCGTGGGACAGGGGGGGAGGGACGAGCAGTACTTC,CSVGQGGRDEQYF
TRBJ1-5,NA,TRBV7-9,NA,TGTGCCAGCAGCTTAGCACGGTACGGGGAGCACCAGCCCCAGCATTTT,CASSLARYGEHQPQHF
TRBJ2-1,once,TRBV19,NA,TGTGCCAGTAGTCGCCGGGAGAATGAGCAGTTCTTC,CASSRRENEQFF
TRBJ1-1,NA,TRBV6-5,TRBD1,TGTGCCAGCAGTTACCGACAGGGCGGCACTGAAGCTTTCTTT,CASSYRQGGTEAFF
TRBJ1-2,few,TRBV6-5,NA,TGTGCCAGCAGTTACTCGGTGGGAGATGGCTACACCTTC,CASSYSVGDGYTF
TRBJ1-3,NA,TRBV29-1,TRBD1,TGCAGCGTTGCGCAGGGGGCTAGTAACACCATATATTTT,CSVAQGASNTIYF
TRBJ1-2,NA,TRBV6-5,NA,TGTGCCAGCAGTTCTTTGACTAACTATGGCTACACCTTC,CASSSLTNYGYTF